This TCR beta chain was sequenced in a study of blood T cells in healthy people across ages. This clonotype was seen a single time. The antigen is not known. Possible read error: a much larger clone is one base away. Study-level results: A roughly linear age-dependent decrease characterized TCR beta diversity per million T cells.

Individuals who donated were healthy Caucasians from Russia aged roughly 6 to 95. Extractions gave at least 5 micrograms of total RNA per sample. Germline loops: CDR1 SEHNR, CDR2 FQNEAQ (reference sequence). The CDR3 extends over 17 amino acids. Primers used in a second PCR of about 7 to 12 cycles were a sample-barcoded 5' primer and a J-beta primer mix. TCRdb ran MiXCR on the 5' RACE reads and lists one entry per CDR3 protein. Of fewer than 900,000 distinct CDR3 sequences detected, roughly 40% appear once; the ten largest clones hold over 10%. This chain connects TRBV7-9 to TRBJ2-1; TRBD1 agrees at 8 bases. The sequenced sample was blood. This clonotype was obtained from a man aged 18-30 years in good health. The CDR3 sequence is CSSSQGERTGYFNEQFF. CDR3 DNA: TGTTCCAGCAGCCAAGGGGAGAGGACAGGGTATTTCAATGAGCAGTTCTTC.